There are many counts of the clone carrying this TCR beta chain. Trimming took 3 bases from V and 4 from J; bases not matched to a gene: 1. The V gene's germline CDR1 is SNHLY and CDR2 FYNNEI. The CDR3 has 13 amino acids. These data belong to a study of T cells in Graves' hyperthyroidism and ophthalmopathy. RNA transcripts were the template for amplifying TCR beta CDR3 regions. Carried out on the TCR CDR3, a first-round RT-PCR used the HTBI primer set. TCRdb itself ran the multiplex PCR reads through MiXCR, one entry per CDR3 protein. The data contain nearly 600,000 distinct CDR3 sequences, more than 11% of them seen just once; the ten biggest clones take up 5.5% to 7.5%.

The chain links TRBV2 to TRBJ2-3; 7 bases agree with TRBD2. This clonotype was sampled from a woman in her 30s with Graves' hyperthyroidism that later progressed to Graves' ophthalmopathy. Sequenced input: blood. CDR3 sequence reads: CASSEAGADTQYF. Here the CDR3 DNA reads TGTGCCAGCAGTGAGGCGGGGGCAGATACGCAGTATTTT. Looking up the rest from reference TRBV2 and TRBJ2-3 gives the full variable domain: EPEVTQTPSHQVTQMGQEVILRCVPISNHLYFYWYRQILGQKVEFLVSFYNNEISEKSEIFDDQFSVERPDGSNFTLKIRSTKLEDSAMYFCASSEAGADTQYFGPGTRLTVL.